The 31 T cell receptor beta chains below come from one sample, sequenced in a study of blood T cell repertoires in COVID-19. Data came from immunoSEQ multiplex PCR; TCRdb stores just in-frame clones and leaves some out. The data contain 150,000 to 200,000 clones, more than 70% of them singletons. Sequencing was carried out using peripheral blood. The origin of the receptors is a human donor in a cohort sampled during active COVID-19.

This clone has a single count. The chain couples TRBV5-4 to TRBJ2-5, with 7 bases matching TRBD1. CDR3 length: 15 amino acids. The germline gives CDR1 SGHNT, CDR2 YYREEE (reference sequence). Unmatched junction bases numbered 8, after V lost 4 bases and J lost 2 bases. The CDR3 coding sequence is TGTGCCAGCAGCCGGCCCGGGACAGATCAAGAGACCCAGTACTTC. This gives the protein CASSRPGTDQETQYF.

The chain employs TRBV7-2 and TRBJ2-7; D unclear. CDR3 size: 13 residues. The V gene lost 2 bases and the J gene lost 0 bases, with 5 bases spanning the gap. Germline assignment: CDR1 SGHTA and CDR2 FQGNSA. The CDR3 loop is CASSLPGSYEQYF. The DNA for the CDR3 is TGTGCCAGCAGCTTACCGGGCTCCTACGAGCAGTACTTC.

The V and J genes are TRBV5-1 and TRBJ2-1; 7 bases agree with TRBD1. The germline gives CDR1 SGHRS, CDR2 YFSETQ. The CDR3 is 17 residues long. The junction had 7 bases not matched to a gene; V was cut back by 0 bases and J by 1 base. This CDR3 is CASSLGLQGVSYNEQFF. The CDR3 DNA reads as TGCGCCAGCAGCTTGGGGCTTCAGGGGGTTTCCTACAATGAGCAGTTCTTC.

This chain joins TRBV27 and TRBJ2-5; perhaps TRBD1 as D (6 bases). Germline lookup yields CDR1 MNHEY and CDR2 SMNVEV (reference sequence). The CDR3 sequence is 13 residues long. Trimming removed 3 bases at V and 3 bases at J, with 8 bases between. The CDR3 is CASSFYREETQYF. As DNA, the CDR3 is TGTGCCAGCAGTTTCTACAGGGAAGAGACCCAGTACTTC.

The chain uses TRBV18 and TRBJ1-3; D gene unclear. CDR1 and CDR2 from the germline V gene are KGHSH and LQKENI. V lost 2 bases and J 0 bases, leaving 8 bases between the germline ends. The CDR3 spans 15 residues. The CDR3 reads CASSPNLSSGNTIYF. In nucleotides, the CDR3 is TGTGCCAGCTCACCAAACTTAAGCTCTGGAAACACCATATATTTT.

This clone was observed once. Here the CDR3 DNA reads TGTGCCAGCAGTGACCTGGGCTCTTATGGCTACACCTTC. This codes for CASSDLGSYGYTF. The chain carries TRBV6-2 or TRBV6-3 and TRBJ1-2; no clear D gene. Trimming took 5 bases from V and 5 from J, leaving 12 bases between them. This CDR3 contains 13 residues. CDR1 and CDR2 from the germline V gene are MNHEY and SVGEGT.

CDR3 residues: CASSSGLAGVGGETQYF. The CDR3 nucleotides read TGTGCCAGCAGCTCCGGACTAGCGGGAGTGGGAGGCGAGACCCAGTACTTC. The chain recombines TRBV7-2 with TRBJ2-5; 13 bases match TRBD2. Losses at the gene ends were 4 bases for V and 5 bases for J; bases not matched to a gene: 10. The CDR3 is 17 amino acids. Germline V lookup: CDR1 SGHTA, CDR2 FQGNSA.

This clone showed up just once. The chain employs TRBV7-2 and TRBJ2-3, with 9 bases fitting TRBD1. Germline assignment: CDR1 SGHTA and CDR2 FQGNSA. The length of the CDR3 is 15 residues. V gave up 5 bases and J gave up 3 bases; unmatched junction bases: 6. CDR3: CASSRDRVGTDTQYF. CDR3 sequence (DNA): TGTGCCAGCAGCCGGGACAGGGTGGGAACAGATACGCAGTATTTT.

This clone occurred many times. This sequence joins TRBV9 and TRBJ1-4; TRBD1 might be the D (5 bases). Trimming took off 0 bases at V and 6 bases at J, with 9 bases between the two ends. Germline lookup yields CDR1 SGDLS and CDR2 YYNGEE. The CDR3 is made up of 14 amino acids. In nucleotides, the CDR3 is TGTGCCAGCAGCGTAGATGGGACTGATGAAAAACTGTTTTTT. Translated: CASSVDGTDEKLFF.

This chain links TRBV19 with TRBJ2-5; D is unclear. Germline CDR1 is LNHDA and CDR2 is SQIVND (reference sequence). V lost 5 bases and J 4 bases, leaving 8 bases between the germline ends. This CDR3 contains 12 residues. The CDR3 is CASSFEAETQYF. The CDR3 region has the DNA TGTGCCAGTAGTTTTGAAGCAGAGACCCAGTACTTC.

This rearrangement joins TRBV12-3 or TRBV12-4 to TRBJ2-7; the D is unclear. The CDR3 has 13 residues. V lost 3 bases to trimming and J lost 4 bases, with 10 bases between them. The CDR3, as DNA: TGTGCCAGCAGTTTCCCTTTGAGATACGAGCAGTACTTC. It codes for CASSFPLRYEQYF.

V is TRBV3-1 (or the pseudogene TRBV3-2) and J is TRBJ2-3; TRBD2 aligns across 8 bases. Trimming cost V 3 bases and J 0 bases; bases outside gene matches: 8. The length of the CDR3 is 17 residues. Germline lookup yields CDR1 LGHDT and CDR2 YNNKEL (reference sequence). The CDR3 DNA follows: TGTGCCAGCAGCCAGCCGCTACTAGCGGCTAGCACAGATACGCAGTATTTT. Amino acid sequence: CASSQPLLAASTDTQYF.

Only a few counts were recorded for this clone. The chain links TRBV7-2 to TRBJ1-5; D ambiguous. V lost 5 bases and J 0 bases, leaving 14 bases between the germline ends. The CDR3 extends over 16 amino acids. Per the germline V gene, CDR1 is SGHTA and CDR2 is FQGNSA. The CDR3 DNA is TGTGCCAGCAGCCCCGGTGGAGGTTATAGCAATCAGCCCCAGCATTTT. Its protein is CASSPGGGYSNQPQHF. Looking up the rest from reference TRBV7-2 and TRBJ1-5 gives the full variable domain: GAGVSQSPSNKVTEKGKDVELRCDPISGHTALYWYRQSLGQGLEFLIYFQGNSAPDKSGLPSDRFSAERTGGSVSTLTIQRTQQEDSAVYLCASSPGGGYSNQPQHFGDGTRLSIL.

The chain recombines TRBV5-5 with TRBJ2-7; 7 bases line up with TRBD1. This CDR3 is built from 16 residues. From germline, CDR1 is SGHKS and CDR2 YYEKEE (reference sequence). After removal of 4 bases from V and 0 bases from J, the junction contained 10 bases not matched to a gene. CDR3 coding DNA: TGTGCCAGCAGCCCCAGGGGGTACCACAACTCCTACGAGCAGTACTTC. Encoded protein: CASSPRGYHNSYEQYF.

The V call is TRBV7-9, the J call TRBJ2-7, with a weak D call TRBD2 (6 bases). The CDR3 has 15 amino acids. V dropped 5 bases and J dropped 1 base, with 15 bases sitting between them. The germline CDR1 and CDR2 sequences are SEHNR and FQNEAQ (reference sequence). The CDR3 is CASSPHYAGSYEQYF. The CDR3 DNA follows: TGTGCCAGCAGCCCTCACTACGCGGGATCCTACGAGCAGTACTTC.

The chain employs TRBV5-8 and TRBJ1-5; 8 nucleotides agree with TRBD1. J gave up 7 bases and V 1 base, and 10 bases lay outside the gene matches. CDR1 is SGHTS and CDR2 is YDEGEE in the germline V gene. The CDR3 has 16 amino acids. Written as DNA, the CDR3 is TGTGCCAGCAGCTTGTTTGCAGGGGGCCTTTGGCAGCCCCAGCATTTT. As protein: CASSLFAGGLWQPQHF.

The V gene is TRBV2, the J gene TRBJ1-1; tentatively, D is TRBD1 (5 bases). CDR1 and CDR2 (germline): SNHLY, FYNNEI. The length of the CDR3 is 14 residues. Trimming cost V 3 bases and J 4 bases, with 12 bases left between them. The CDR3 reads CASSDRDWSTEAFF. CDR3 nucleotide sequence: TGTGCCAGCAGTGACAGGGATTGGAGCACTGAAGCTTTCTTT.

CDR3 loop: CASSPYLPSGRDNEQFF. The CDR3 DNA sequence: TGTGCCAGCAGCCCTTACCTCCCCAGCGGCCGCGACAATGAGCAGTTCTTC. This rearrangement joins TRBV7-8 to TRBJ2-1, with D possibly being TRBD2 (5 bases). V was trimmed by 5 bases and J by 5 bases, leaving 22 bases between them. The CDR3 has 17 residues. Germline-derived CDR1 and CDR2 are SGHVS and FQNEAQ.

This chain links TRBV2 with TRBJ1-6, with unresolved D. The CDR3 spans 13 residues. The V end was cut by 11 bases, the J end by 0 bases, with 8 bases between. CDR1 is SNHLY and CDR2 is FYNNEI in the germline V gene. The DNA for the CDR3 is TGTGCCTCTTCGAGCTCCTATAATTCACCCCTCCACTTT. Protein product: CASSSSYNSPLHF.

The chain uses TRBV5-1 and TRBJ2-7; D is perhaps TRBD1 (5 bases). The germline V and J ends were trimmed by 0 bases and 2 bases, with 9 bases remaining between them. Germline V gene data show CDR1 as SGHRS and CDR2 as YFSETQ. This CDR3 has 14 amino acids. CDR3 protein: CASSLGQGPYEQYF. The CDR3, as DNA: TGCGCCAGCAGCTTGGGGCAGGGTCCCTACGAGCAGTACTTC.

This sequence joins TRBV5-4 and TRBJ2-2, with a possible D match to TRBD1 (6 bases). Per the germline V gene, CDR1 is SGHNT and CDR2 is YYREEE (reference sequence). The CDR3 consists of 16 residues. Trimming took off 0 bases at V and 0 bases at J, with 9 bases between the two ends. DNA of the CDR3: TGTGCCAGCAGCTTGGCACAGGGCGCGAACACCGGGGAGCTGTTTTTT. This codes for CASSLAQGANTGELFF.

V usage is TRBV19 and J usage is TRBJ2-2; TRBD1 matches at 8 bases. This CDR3 comprises 16 residues. Germline CDR1 reads LNHDA; CDR2 reads SQIVND (reference sequence). The V gene end was trimmed by 4 bases and the J gene end by 6 bases; junction bases not matched to a gene: 10. CDR3 coding DNA: TGTGCCAGTAGTACAACAGGGGGAGGTAGTGCCGGGGAGCTGTTTTTT. Translation: CASSTTGGGSAGELFF.

The V gene is TRBV6-4, the J gene TRBJ2-3; 8 nucleotides align to TRBD2. Germline-derived CDR1 and CDR2 are MRHNA and SNTAGT. The ends lost 2 bases at V and 8 bases at J; junction bases unmatched: 6. The CDR3 is 14 amino acids. The CDR3 region has the DNA TGTGCCAGCAGTGACAATAGCGGGGTCGGTACGCAGTATTTT. It specifies CASSDNSGVGTQYF.

The chain is built from TRBV5-4 and TRBJ2-5; 11 bases match TRBD2. V dropped 0 bases and J dropped 4; count of bases not matched to a gene: 8. The CDR3 spans 17 residues. Germline V lookup: CDR1 SGHNT, CDR2 YYREEE (reference sequence). The CDR3 here is CASSLAGVAGGRETQYF. Here the CDR3 DNA reads TGTGCCAGCAGCTTGGCCGGAGTAGCGGGAGGGCGAGAGACCCAGTACTTC.

This chain uses TRBV14 with TRBJ2-1; tentatively, D is TRBD1 (5 bases). This CDR3 is built from 17 residues. The V end lost 0 bases, the J end lost 3 bases, and 15 bases lay between the germline ends. Germline CDR1 and CDR2: SGHDN and FVKESK. CDR3 nucleotides: TGTGCCAGCAGCCAAGATATAAGGGCAGGGCACTACAATGAGCAGTTCTTC. This encodes CASSQDIRAGHYNEQFF.

J is TRBJ1-2 and V is TRBV3-1 (or the pseudogene TRBV3-2), with 9 positions matching TRBD1. Germline V lookup: CDR1 LGHDT, CDR2 YNNKEL (reference sequence). This CDR3 contains 14 residues. With 4 bases clipped from V and 3 bases from J, the junction kept 3 bases outside the gene matches. The CDR3 DNA reads TGTGCCAGCAGCCCGACAGGGGGGCACTATGGCTACACCTTC. This translates into CASSPTGGHYGYTF.

This chain uses TRBV6-6 with TRBJ2-7, with a weak D call TRBD2 (8 bases). Between the trimmed V and J ends, which lost 2 bases and 0 bases, there was a span of 14 bases. Germline CDR1 MNHNY, CDR2 SVGAGI (reference sequence). The CDR3 runs to 16 residues. The CDR3: CASSYLQGTSSYEQYF. CDR3 nucleotides: TGTGCCAGCAGTTACCTACAGGGGACTAGCTCCTACGAGCAGTACTTC.

V is TRBV30 and J is TRBJ1-1, with D tentatively TRBD1 (6 bases). Trimming left V 8 bases short and J 1 base short, with 17 bases between. The CDR3 totals 14 residues. CDR1 is GTSNPN and CDR2 is SVGIG in the germline V gene (reference sequence). CDR3 sequence reads: CAENDKQGNTEAFF. The DNA of the CDR3 is TGTGCCGAAAATGATAAACAGGGGAACACTGAAGCTTTCTTT.

The chain is built from TRBV4-3 and TRBJ1-4; D is unresolved. Trimming cost V 1 base and J 0 bases, with 9 bases left between them. CDR3 length: 16 residues. The germline V gene has CDR1 LGHNA and CDR2 YSLEER. DNA of the CDR3: TGCGCCAGCAGCCAAGCGGGATTTGCAACTAATGAAAAACTGTTTTTT. Translation gives CASSQAGFATNEKLFF.

The CDR3 DNA reads TGTGCCAGCAGCTTAGGTTCTAGCGGGAGACTTAACGGGGAGCTGTTTTTT. Residues: CASSLGSSGRLNGELFF. This chain uses TRBV7-7 with TRBJ2-2; 10 bases align to TRBD2. The trim removed 1 base at V and 7 bases at J, leaving 9 bases unmatched. Germline CDR1 and CDR2: SSHAT and FNYEAQ (reference sequence). This CDR3 is built from 17 residues.

This chain connects TRBV5-6 to TRBJ2-3; TRBD2 agrees at 10 bases. The junction had 4 bases not matched to a gene; V was cut back by 0 bases and J by 6 bases. This CDR3 contains 15 residues. Per germline, CDR1 SGHDT and CDR2 YYEEEE. The CDR3 bases are TGTGCCAGCAGCTTGGAACTAGCGGGGTCTGATACGCAGTATTTT. Translated: CASSLELAGSDTQYF.